This T cell receptor beta chain was found in a study of OX40 agonist ivuxolimab in advanced cancers. Whole-study context: Having had anti-PD-1, anti-PD-L1 or anti-CTLA-4 therapy before was allowed, and roughly 39% had some. Study results and caveats: In CD8+ T cells, expanded clones were on average more numerous than in CD4+. In the 0.1 to 3.0 mg/kg range, CD4+ and CD8+ blood T cells had expanded clonally by week 6.

Sequencing used immunoSEQ multiplex PCR; TCRdb keeps in-frame clones, though not all of them. The profile shows roughly 50,000 clones, more than 65% of them singletons. CDR1 is MNHEY, CDR2 SMNVEV, per germline (reference sequence). The ends were cut back, 2 bases at V and 7 bases at J, with 5 bases in the middle. This CDR3 has 12 amino acids. For this clone: Its cognate antigen is unknown.

This receptor was obtained from an adult with an advanced solid tumor such as melanoma, head and neck, liver or kidney cancer. The sequenced sample was CD4+ or CD8+ T cells sorted from blood, obtained in a trial of the OX40 agonist ivuxolimab. The chain recombines TRBV27 with TRBJ2-2, with D unresolved. This CDR3 reads CASSLNGGELFF. CDR3 nucleotide sequence: TGTGCCAGCAGTTTAAATGGCGGGGAGCTGTTTTTT.